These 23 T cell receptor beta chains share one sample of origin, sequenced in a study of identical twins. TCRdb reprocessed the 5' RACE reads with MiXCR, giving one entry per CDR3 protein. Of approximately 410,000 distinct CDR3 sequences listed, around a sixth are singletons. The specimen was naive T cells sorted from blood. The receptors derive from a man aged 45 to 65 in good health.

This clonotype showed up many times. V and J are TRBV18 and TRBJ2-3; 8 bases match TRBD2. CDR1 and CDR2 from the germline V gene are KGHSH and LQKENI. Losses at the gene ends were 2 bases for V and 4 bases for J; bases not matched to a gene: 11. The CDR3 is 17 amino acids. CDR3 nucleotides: TGTGCCAGCTCACCATCGACTATGTCGGGAGGGCCAGATACGCAGTATTTT. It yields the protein CASSPSTMSGGPDTQYF.

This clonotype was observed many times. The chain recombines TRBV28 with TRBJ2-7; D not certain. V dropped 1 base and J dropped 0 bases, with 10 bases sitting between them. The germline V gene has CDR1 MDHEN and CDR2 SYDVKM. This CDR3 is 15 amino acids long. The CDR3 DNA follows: TGTGCCAGCAGTTTATCTCGGGCTTTCTCCTACGAGCAGTACTTC. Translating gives CASSLSRAFSYEQYF.

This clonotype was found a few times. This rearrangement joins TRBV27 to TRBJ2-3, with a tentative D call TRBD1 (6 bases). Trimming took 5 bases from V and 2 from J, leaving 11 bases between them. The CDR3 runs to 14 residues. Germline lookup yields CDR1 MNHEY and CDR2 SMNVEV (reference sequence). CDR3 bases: TGTGCCAGCAGTCAGACAGGATTCACAGATACGCAGTATTTT. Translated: CASSQTGFTDTQYF.

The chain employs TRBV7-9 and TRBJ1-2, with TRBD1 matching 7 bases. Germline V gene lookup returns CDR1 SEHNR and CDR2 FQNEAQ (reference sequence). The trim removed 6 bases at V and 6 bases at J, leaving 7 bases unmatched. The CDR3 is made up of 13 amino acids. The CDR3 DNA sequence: TGTGCCAGCAGTTACGACAGGGCTGATGGCTACACCTTC. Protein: CASSYDRADGYTF.

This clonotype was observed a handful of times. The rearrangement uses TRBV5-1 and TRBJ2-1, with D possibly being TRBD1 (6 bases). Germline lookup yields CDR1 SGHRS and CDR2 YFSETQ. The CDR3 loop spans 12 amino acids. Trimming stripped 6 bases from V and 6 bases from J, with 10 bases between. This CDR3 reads CASKLGANEQFF. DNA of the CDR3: TGCGCCAGCAAATTGGGGGCCAATGAGCAGTTCTTC.

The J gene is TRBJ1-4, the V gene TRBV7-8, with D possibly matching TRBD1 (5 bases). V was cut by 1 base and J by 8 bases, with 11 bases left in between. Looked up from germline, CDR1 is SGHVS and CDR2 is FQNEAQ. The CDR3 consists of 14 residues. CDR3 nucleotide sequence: TGTGCCAGCAGCTTAGGACAGAGTAGGGAAAAACTGTTTTTT. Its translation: CASSLGQSREKLFF.

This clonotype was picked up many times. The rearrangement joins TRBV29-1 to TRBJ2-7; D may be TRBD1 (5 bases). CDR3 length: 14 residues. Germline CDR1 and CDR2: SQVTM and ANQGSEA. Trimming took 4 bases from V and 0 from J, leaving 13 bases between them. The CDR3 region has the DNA TGCAGCGTTGTGTCGACAGTGAGCTCCTACGAGCAGTACTTC. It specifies CSVVSTVSSYEQYF.

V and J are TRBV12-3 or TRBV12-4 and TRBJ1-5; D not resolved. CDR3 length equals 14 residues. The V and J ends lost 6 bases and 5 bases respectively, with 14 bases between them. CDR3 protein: CASSLGASYQPQHF. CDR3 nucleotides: TGTGCCAGCAGCCTGGGCGCATCCTATCAGCCCCAGCATTTT.

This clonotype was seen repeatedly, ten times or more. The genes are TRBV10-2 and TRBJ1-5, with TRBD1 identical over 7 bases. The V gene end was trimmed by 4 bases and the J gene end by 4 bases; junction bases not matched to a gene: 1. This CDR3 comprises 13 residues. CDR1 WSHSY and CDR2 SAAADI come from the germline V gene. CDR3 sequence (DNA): TGCGCCAGCAGTGTGACAGGGAATCAGCCCCAGCATTTT. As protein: CASSVTGNQPQHF.

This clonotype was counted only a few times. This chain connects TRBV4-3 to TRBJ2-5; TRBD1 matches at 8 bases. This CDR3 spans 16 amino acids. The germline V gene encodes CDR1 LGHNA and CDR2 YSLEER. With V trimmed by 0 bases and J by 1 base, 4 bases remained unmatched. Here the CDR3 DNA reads TGCGCCAGCAGCCAAGATTTCACAGGGGGCCAAGAGACCCAGTACTTC. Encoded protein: CASSQDFTGGQETQYF.

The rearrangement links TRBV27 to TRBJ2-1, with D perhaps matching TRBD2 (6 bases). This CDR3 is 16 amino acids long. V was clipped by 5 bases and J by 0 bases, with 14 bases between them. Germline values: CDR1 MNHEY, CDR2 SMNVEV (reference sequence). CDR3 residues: CASSTPARGSYNEQFF. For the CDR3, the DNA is TGTGCCAGCAGTACACCGGCGCGGGGCTCCTACAATGAGCAGTTCTTC.

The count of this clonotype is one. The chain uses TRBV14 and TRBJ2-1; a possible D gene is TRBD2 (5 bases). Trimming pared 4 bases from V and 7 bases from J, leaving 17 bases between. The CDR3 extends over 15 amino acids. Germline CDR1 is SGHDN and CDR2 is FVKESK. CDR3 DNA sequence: TGTGCCAGCAGCCTTACCCGCGGGTCGGGGAATGAGCAGTTCTTC. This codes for CASSLTRGSGNEQFF.

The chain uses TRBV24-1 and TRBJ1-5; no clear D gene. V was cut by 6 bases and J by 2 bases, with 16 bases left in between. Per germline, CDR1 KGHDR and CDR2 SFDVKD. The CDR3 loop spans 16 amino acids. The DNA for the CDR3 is TGTGCCACCAGTCCACGCGGCGGTACGGGCAATCAGCCCCAGCATTTT. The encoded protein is CATSPRGGTGNQPQHF.

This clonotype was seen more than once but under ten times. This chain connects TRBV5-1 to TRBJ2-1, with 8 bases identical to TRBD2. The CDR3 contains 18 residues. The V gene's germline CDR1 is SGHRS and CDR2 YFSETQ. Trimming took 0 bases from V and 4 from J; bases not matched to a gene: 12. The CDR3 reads CASSLGRGGPPQYNEQFF. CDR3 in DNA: TGCGCCAGCAGCTTGGGCCGGGGGGGGCCTCCTCAATACAATGAGCAGTTCTTC.

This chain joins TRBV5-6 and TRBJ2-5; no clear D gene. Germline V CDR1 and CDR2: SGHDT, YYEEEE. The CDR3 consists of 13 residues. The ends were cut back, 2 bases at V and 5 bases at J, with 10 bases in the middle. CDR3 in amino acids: CASSFPSAETQYF. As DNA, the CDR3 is TGTGCCAGCAGCTTTCCGAGTGCCGAGACCCAGTACTTC.

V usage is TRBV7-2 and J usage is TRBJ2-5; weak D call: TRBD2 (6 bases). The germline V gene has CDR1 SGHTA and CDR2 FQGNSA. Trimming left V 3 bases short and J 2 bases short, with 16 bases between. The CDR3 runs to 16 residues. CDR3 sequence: CASSFGWIAAQETQYF. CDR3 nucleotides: TGTGCCAGCAGCTTCGGGTGGATAGCGGCTCAAGAGACCCAGTACTTC.

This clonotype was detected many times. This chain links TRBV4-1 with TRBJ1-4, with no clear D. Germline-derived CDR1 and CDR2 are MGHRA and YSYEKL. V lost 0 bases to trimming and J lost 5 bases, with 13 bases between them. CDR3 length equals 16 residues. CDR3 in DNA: TGCGCCAGCAGCCAAGATGAATGGCAGTCGAATGAAAAACTGTTTTTT. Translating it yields CASSQDEWQSNEKLFF.

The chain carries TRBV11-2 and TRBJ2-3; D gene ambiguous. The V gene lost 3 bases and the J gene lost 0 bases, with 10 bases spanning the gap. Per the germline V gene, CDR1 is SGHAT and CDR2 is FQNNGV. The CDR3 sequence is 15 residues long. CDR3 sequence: CASSFGAPSTDTQYF. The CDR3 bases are TGTGCCAGCAGCTTTGGAGCACCTAGCACAGATACGCAGTATTTT.

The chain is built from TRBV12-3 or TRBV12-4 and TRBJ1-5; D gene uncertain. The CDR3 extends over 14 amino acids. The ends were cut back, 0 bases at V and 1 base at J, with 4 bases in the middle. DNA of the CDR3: TGTGCCAGCAGTTTAGCCAGGAGCAATCAGCCCCAGCATTTT. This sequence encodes CASSLARSNQPQHF.

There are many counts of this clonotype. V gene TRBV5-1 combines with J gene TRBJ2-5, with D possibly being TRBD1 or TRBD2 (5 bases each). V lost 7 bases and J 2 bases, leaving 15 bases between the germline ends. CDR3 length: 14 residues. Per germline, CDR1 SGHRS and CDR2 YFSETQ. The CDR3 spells CASRDSGGQETQYF. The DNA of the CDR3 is TGCGCCAGCCGTGACAGCGGAGGACAAGAGACCCAGTACTTC.

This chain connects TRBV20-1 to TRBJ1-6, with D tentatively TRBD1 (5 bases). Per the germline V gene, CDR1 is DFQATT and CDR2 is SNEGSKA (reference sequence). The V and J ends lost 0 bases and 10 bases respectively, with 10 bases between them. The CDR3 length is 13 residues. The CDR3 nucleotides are TGCAGTGCTAGAGACCAGGGTGGCTCACCCCTCCACTTT. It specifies CSARDQGGSPLHF.

CDR3 region: CASSPISVLVYNEQFF. The CDR3 bases are TGTGCCAGCAGCCCGATCAGCGTATTGGTCTACAATGAGCAGTTCTTC. The chain has TRBV5-5 and TRBJ2-1; D call uncertain. Germline V gives CDR1 SGHKS, CDR2 YYEKEE (reference sequence). This CDR3 spans 16 amino acids. V lost 4 bases, J lost 3 bases, and 17 bases lay in between. Together with reference TRBV5-5 and TRBJ2-1, the CDR3 gives the full variable domain: DAGVTQSPTHLIKTRGQQVTLRCSPISGHKSVSWYQQVLGQGPQFIFQYYEKEERGRGNFPDRFSARQFPNYSSELNVNALLLGDSALYLCASSPISVLVYNEQFFGPGTRLTVL.

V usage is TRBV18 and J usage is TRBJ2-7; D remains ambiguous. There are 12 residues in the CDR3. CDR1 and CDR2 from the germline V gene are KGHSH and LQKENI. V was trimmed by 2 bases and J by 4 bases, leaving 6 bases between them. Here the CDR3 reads CASSPADYEQYF. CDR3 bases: TGTGCCAGCTCACCAGCAGATTACGAGCAGTACTTC.